This T cell receptor beta chain was obtained from a study of blood T cells in healthy people across ages (dated by TCRdb to 2015 to 2017). Background on the whole study: In model experiments, roughly one uniquely barcoded TCR beta cDNA molecule per two T cells was captured by template switching. To track age-related changes in TCR beta repertoire diversity, the study relied on deep sequencing normalized with unique cDNA molecular identifiers. Donors of different ages were randomly distributed across sequencing lanes to avoid experimental bias. Donors were grouped into four age groups: young (average approximately 15 years), middle-aged (over 35), aged (about 59) and long-lived (approximately 78). Two additional independent replicas of 1 million unique cDNA reads from the same blood draw were analyzed for two donors (one aged 18 to 30 and one aged 80 or older). The study at large found these results: Bulk unsorted PBMC profiling prevented conclusive comparison of naive and antigen-experienced compartments. Compared with the aged group, the long-lived group had more naive CD4+ T cells, fewer expanded clones and increased TCR diversity, suggesting age selection. Estimates of total diversity based on one million sequenced T cells were regarded as lower bounds and as underestimates. A strong correlation was found between observed TCR beta diversity and the percentage of naive T cells measured by flow cytometry. Observed TCR beta diversity per million T cells fell roughly linearly with age, and a significant reduction was already apparent by age around 36. Because the CMV infection status of the donors was unknown, age-related changes in expanded clonotypes may potentially have been confounded.

This clonotype was seen more than once but under ten times. No antigen is known for it. No base-level quality is on record; no much larger clone is a single base apart. Donors were roughly 40 systemically healthy Caucasian individuals from Russia aged about 6 to 100 years. Ten milliliters of peripheral blood were collected from each donor into EDTA-treated Vacutainer tubes. PBMCs were isolated by Ficoll-Paque density-gradient centrifugation, with at least 6 million obtained per sample. Trizol reagent was used to extract total RNA from the PBMCs, yielding at least 5 micrograms per sample. Naive CD45RAhigh/CD27high T cell percentages were measured by flow cytometry on a PBMC aliquot from every donor. Taken from cysteine to phenylalanine, the CDR3 has 13 residues. Only the CDR3 DNA is retained, 39 bases long and in frame from the first base. The junction carries 9 bases between V and J, which are trimmed by 2 bases and 8 bases respectively. CDR1 and CDR2 (SGHTA, FQGNSA) derive from the germline V gene.

Libraries were built with 5' RACE. TCRdb lists the instrument as Illumina HiSeq 2500. The second PCR ran for roughly 6 to 11 cycles and used a J-beta primer mix along with a sample-barcoded 5' primer. Each TCR beta cDNA molecule received a unique molecular identifier from a template-switch 5' adaptor carrying 12 random nucleotides. Each sample yielded at least 2.5 million CDR3-containing paired-end reads. First-strand cDNA synthesis was performed from all RNA using the Mint cDNA synthesis kit, with priming by a TRBC-specific oligonucleotide. Following uracil-DNA glycosylase treatment, all cDNA underwent a first 18-cycle PCR with the universal primers M1SS and BC2_uni_R. In the original analysis: Normalization of each sample was performed by random selection of 1 million high-quality reads, each carrying a distinct molecular identifier. Reads sharing molecular identifiers were discarded rather than binned into consensus sequences. MiTCR, run with a Q25 quality threshold and the strictest error-elimination algorithm, handled CDR3 identification, clonotype clustering and error correction. Lower-bound total TCR beta diversity was estimated with a nonparametric unseen species model using Euler transformation. TCRdb handled the public reads itself, with Q25 trimming in fastp and clone calling in MiXCR, and kept productive beta chains. Records with the same CDR3 protein are collapsed into one entry carrying the most frequent genes and DNA. None of the V and J calls come from the authors' own analysis; TCRdb made them. The sample table records about 680,000 distinct CDR3 sequences; around 45% of these occur just once. The ten largest make up about a third of the sample.

The chain employs TRBV7-2 and TRBJ1-4; too little of a D gene remains to name it. This clonotype originated in a woman in her fifties or sixties in good health. The sample consisted of blood. The bases read TGTGCCAGCAGCTTAATTCGAACAGAAAAACTGTTTTTT. The translation is CASSLIRTEKLFF.